Shown below are 29 T cell receptor beta chains from a single sample sequenced in a study of OX40 agonist ivuxolimab in advanced cancers. The assay was immunoSEQ multiplex PCR, and TCRdb's table has in-frame clones only and misses some. The sample holds around 78,000 clones, roughly 91% seen once. This specimen consisted of CD4+ or CD8+ T cells sorted from blood, obtained in a trial of the OX40 agonist ivuxolimab. The origin of the receptors is an adult with an advanced solid tumor such as melanoma, head and neck, liver or kidney cancer.

The genes are TRBV18 and TRBJ1-3; D ambiguous. CDR1 and CDR2 (germline): KGHSH, LQKENI. The V and J ends lost 3 bases and 4 bases respectively, with 10 bases between them. The CDR3 has 14 amino acids. In DNA form, the CDR3 reads TGTGCCAGCTCACCTGGCGGGTACGGAAACACCATATATTTT. This sequence encodes CASSPGGYGNTIYF. Using reference TRBV18 and TRBJ1-3 for the parts outside the CDR3, the full variable domain is NAGVMQNPRHLVRRRGQEARLRCSPMKGHSHVYWYRQLPEEGLKFMVYLQKENIIDESGMPKERFSAEFPKEGPSILRIQQVVRGDSAAYFCASSPGGYGNTIYFGEGSWLTVV.

The gene calls are TRBV27 and TRBJ1-4; D is perhaps TRBD1 (5 bases). Trimming shortened V by 0 bases and J by 7 bases, and 33 bases separated the two germline ends. Germline V gene sequence: CDR1 MNHEY, CDR2 SMNVEV (reference sequence). This CDR3 contains 22 residues. The CDR3 loop reads CASSLSGIRGECASPSCEKLFF. CDR3 DNA: TGTGCCAGCAGTTTATCGGGTATTAGAGGGGAGTGTGCCAGTCCCAGTTGTGAAAAACTGTTTTTT.

The chain carries TRBV12-5 and TRBJ1-5, with 8 bases fitting TRBD1. Germline V lookup: CDR1 LGHNT, CDR2 FRNRAP. V shed 5 bases, J shed 5 bases, and the junction held 11 bases outside the gene matches. CDR3 length: 16 amino acids. In nucleotides, the CDR3 is TGTGCTAGTGGTCCGGCTCGGACAGGGCTCGATCAGCCCCAGCATTTT. It translates to CASGPARTGLDQPQHF.

This clone occurred a few times. This chain uses TRBV4-2 with TRBJ2-1, with D maybe TRBD2 (5 bases). This CDR3 has 14 residues. The V end was cut by 1 base, the J end by 5 bases, with 9 bases between. The V gene's germline CDR1 is LGHNA and CDR2 YNFKEQ. For the CDR3, the DNA is TGTGCCAGCAGCCAAGTAGCGAGTGACAATGAGCAGTTCTTC. This codes for CASSQVASDNEQFF.

The count of this clone is one. The chain uses TRBV5-1 and TRBJ2-3; D is undetermined. This CDR3 comprises 14 residues. Germline V gene lookup returns CDR1 SGHRS and CDR2 YFSETQ. The V end lost 4 bases, the J end lost 0 bases, and 9 bases lay between the germline ends. CDR3 DNA: TGCGCCAGCAGCCCCGATCCCAGCACAGATACGCAGTATTTT. As protein: CASSPDPSTDTQYF.

DNA of the CDR3: TGTGCCAGCAGCTTAGTTGGAGGGGGCACAGATACGCAGTATTTT. It is translated as CASSLVGGGTDTQYF. The chain has TRBV7-2 and TRBJ2-3; tentatively, D is TRBD2 (6 bases). The length of the CDR3 is 15 residues. V lost 1 base, J lost 1 base, and 9 bases lay in between. From germline, CDR1 is SGHTA and CDR2 FQGNSA.

The chain carries TRBV18 and TRBJ2-7; TRBD2 agrees at 14 bases. Germline V gives CDR1 KGHSH, CDR2 LQKENI. Trimming removed 3 bases from V and 4 bases from J; junction bases left unmatched: 2. The CDR3 contains 15 residues. The chain's CDR3 is CASSPGTSGSYEQYF. The CDR3 DNA sequence: TGTGCCAGCTCACCCGGGACTAGCGGGAGTTACGAGCAGTACTTC.

Concerning this clone: One end of the junction varies from germline; a read error may be responsible. Written as DNA, the CDR3 is TGTGCCAGCTCACCACCTAGGGGCGGGGTCGAGCGGTACTTC. Translated: CASSPPRGGVERYF. This sequence joins TRBV18 and TRBJ2-7, with D possibly being TRBD2 (6 bases). Per germline, CDR1 KGHSH and CDR2 LQKENI. This CDR3 has 14 residues.

This sequence joins TRBV7-3 and TRBJ2-1; 8 bases align to TRBD2. There are 14 residues in the CDR3. Per germline, CDR1 SGHTA and CDR2 FQGTGA. DNA of the CDR3: TGTGCAATACAGGAGCGGGAGAATAGGAATGAGCAGTTCTTC. It translates to CAIQERENRNEQFF.

This chain connects TRBV20-1 to TRBJ1-1; D is ambiguous. Germline values: CDR1 DFQATT, CDR2 SNEGSKA (reference sequence). V shed 5 bases and J shed 5 bases, with 9 bases lying between them. The CDR3 contains 11 residues. The CDR3 nucleotides are TGCAGTGCTCCTCTCGAAACTGAAGCTTTCTTT. As protein: CSAPLETEAFF.

This chain joins TRBV6-6 and TRBJ2-4, with TRBD2 as a possible D gene (7 bases). The CDR3 loop spans 15 amino acids. Trimming stripped 10 bases from V and 0 bases from J, with 16 bases between. Germline V CDR1 and CDR2: MNHNY, SVGAGI (reference sequence). The CDR3 bases are TGTGCCACCCAACACGGGGGGCTAGCCAAAAACATTCAGTACTTC. Translated, it gives CATQHGGLAKNIQYF.

CDR3 DNA sequence: TGTGCCAGCAGCCCCCAAACAGGGGTTGTTGAAAAACTGTTTTTT. Its translation is CASSPQTGVVEKLFF. The chain links TRBV9 to TRBJ1-4, with 7 nucleotides matching TRBD1. Germline V CDR1 and CDR2: SGDLS, YYNGEE. The CDR3 contains 15 residues. J gave up 7 bases and V 4 bases, and 10 bases lay outside the gene matches.

The chain has TRBV7-9 and TRBJ1-4; TRBD1 matches at 10 bases. The CDR3 is 18 residues long. Germline CDR1 is SEHNR and CDR2 is FQNEAQ (reference sequence). V gave up 1 base and J gave up 0 bases; unmatched junction bases: 5. This chain's CDR3 is CASSLGGTGVATNEKLFF. CDR3 in DNA: TGTGCCAGCAGCTTAGGCGGGACAGGGGTTGCAACTAATGAAAAACTGTTTTTT.

This clone was detected only a few times. The chain uses TRBV7-2 and TRBJ2-1; 10 bases map to TRBD2. Germline V gene sequence: CDR1 SGHTA, CDR2 FQGNSA. With 6 bases clipped from V and 8 bases from J, the junction kept 13 bases outside the gene matches. The CDR3 totals 16 residues. The chain's CDR3 is CASRSPSGRRWDEQFF. The CDR3 DNA reads as TGTGCCAGCAGGTCGCCTAGCGGGAGACGGTGGGATGAGCAGTTCTTC.

The chain is built from TRBV25-1 and TRBJ2-5, with D perhaps TRBD1 or TRBD2 (6 bases each). Trimming stripped 4 bases from V and 5 bases from J, with 14 bases between. The germline gives CDR1 MGHDK, CDR2 SYGVNS. There are 14 residues in the CDR3. The CDR3 reads CASSGYRAGETQYF. The CDR3 DNA reads TGTGCCAGCAGTGGATACAGGGCGGGGGAGACCCAGTACTTC.

The rearrangement uses TRBV14 and TRBJ1-2, with 8 positions matching TRBD1. CDR3 length: 15 amino acids. V gave up 4 bases and J gave up 4 bases; unmatched junction bases: 8. Germline V gives CDR1 SGHDN, CDR2 FVKESK. CDR3: CASSPGTGPIYGYTF. In DNA form, the CDR3 reads TGTGCCAGCAGCCCTGGGACAGGCCCTATCTATGGCTACACCTTC.

The genes are TRBV5-1 and TRBJ2-2; 14 bases are shared with TRBD2. Germline V gene data show CDR1 as SGHRS and CDR2 as YFSETQ. With V trimmed by 5 bases and J by 0 bases, 12 bases remained unmatched. There are 20 residues in the CDR3. CDR3 protein: CASRVDRLAGGFANTGELFF. As DNA, the CDR3 is TGCGCCAGCAGGGTGGATAGACTAGCGGGAGGGTTCGCGAACACCGGGGAGCTGTTTTTT. Together with reference TRBV5-1 and TRBJ2-2, the CDR3 gives the full variable domain: KAGVTQTPRYLIKTRGQQVTLSCSPISGHRSVSWYQQTPGQGLQFLFEYFSETQRNKGNFPGRFSGRQFSNSRSEMNVSTLELGDSALYLCASRVDRLAGGFANTGELFFGEGSRLTVL.

The chain uses TRBV7-9 and TRBJ2-1, with D possibly matching TRBD2 (5 bases). This CDR3 contains 16 residues. Germline V gene sequence: CDR1 SEHNR, CDR2 FQNEAQ (reference sequence). Trimming left V 5 bases short and J 4 bases short, with 18 bases between. This CDR3 is CASSPRWSSRYNEQFF. CDR3 nucleotide sequence: TGTGCCAGCAGCCCACGATGGTCTAGCCGGTACAATGAGCAGTTCTTC.

The chain couples TRBV5-1 to TRBJ2-1; TRBD1 agrees at 9 bases. The junction had 7 bases not matched to a gene; V was cut back by 4 bases and J by 8 bases. CDR1 SGHRS and CDR2 YFSETQ come from the germline V gene. The length of the CDR3 is 14 residues. In DNA form, the CDR3 reads TGCGCCAGCAGCGCAACAGGGGGCATCGATGAGCAGTTCTTC. Its protein is CASSATGGIDEQFF.

The chain joins TRBV28 to TRBJ1-1; perhaps TRBD1 as D (5 bases). The CDR3 spans 14 residues. Trimming removed 6 bases at V and 0 bases at J, with 11 bases between. CDR1 and CDR2 from the germline V gene are MDHEN and SYDVKM. The CDR3 bases are TGTGCCAGCAGCACCGCAGGGTTGAACACTGAAGCTTTCTTT. This gives the protein CASSTAGLNTEAFF.

This chain uses TRBV19 with TRBJ1-1; D is possibly TRBD1 (5 bases). The CDR3 loop spans 17 amino acids. Trimming stripped 5 bases from V and 4 bases from J, with 23 bases between. Germline V lookup: CDR1 LNHDA, CDR2 SQIVND (reference sequence). The CDR3 region has the DNA TGTGCCAGTAGTGTGCACTTGGGAGGCCCAGGGAGCACTGAAGCTTTCTTT. Translation: CASSVHLGGPGSTEAFF.

A single count supports this clone. V is TRBV11-2 and J is TRBJ2-7, with TRBD2 identical over 13 bases. The trim removed 6 bases at V and 10 bases at J, leaving 9 bases unmatched. The germline V gene has CDR1 SGHAT and CDR2 FQNNGV. CDR3 length: 14 amino acids. For the CDR3, the DNA is TGTGCCAGCAGACAAGGACTAGCGGGAGCACGACAGTACTTC. Amino acid sequence: CASRQGLAGARQYF.

The J gene is TRBJ2-3, the V gene TRBV7-9, with 11 bases aligning to TRBD2. With V trimmed by 7 bases and J by 0 bases, 6 bases remained unmatched. This CDR3 has 16 residues. Germline values: CDR1 SEHNR, CDR2 FQNEAQ (reference sequence). Here the CDR3 reads CASTKIAGGSTDTQYF. The CDR3 coding sequence is TGTGCCAGCACCAAGATAGCGGGAGGGAGCACAGATACGCAGTATTTT.

The chain links TRBV5-5 to TRBJ2-7; a possible D gene is TRBD1 (7 bases). Germline V gives CDR1 SGHKS, CDR2 YYEKEE (reference sequence). There are 15 residues in the CDR3. The germline V and J ends were trimmed by 0 bases and 2 bases, with 12 bases remaining between them. The CDR3 nucleotides are TGTGCCAGCAGCTTGGGCGGGACAGCCACCTACGAGCAGTACTTC. This translates into CASSLGGTATYEQYF.

The chain links TRBV18 to TRBJ2-1, with D perhaps TRBD2 (5 bases). Germline lookup yields CDR1 KGHSH and CDR2 LQKENI. V was shortened by 1 base and J by 7 bases, with 14 bases between the two germline ends. The CDR3 spans 15 residues. The CDR3 nucleotides are TGTGCCAGCTCACCACGGAGTGGGAGTCTAAATGAGCAGTTCTTC. Translated, it gives CASSPRSGSLNEQFF.

Here the CDR3 reads CAISRASGAYEQYF. As DNA, the CDR3 is TGTGCCATCAGCCGGGCTAGCGGAGCTTACGAGCAGTACTTC. The chain links TRBV10-3 to TRBJ2-7, with 7 bases that match TRBD2. V was pared by 6 bases and J by 4 bases, with 9 bases of the junction left unmatched. The CDR3 length is 14 residues. Germline CDR1 reads ENHRY; CDR2 reads SYGVKD.

The chain joins TRBV2 to TRBJ2-7; D perhaps matches TRBD1 (5 bases). The germline gives CDR1 SNHLY, CDR2 FYNNEI. The CDR3 is made up of 14 amino acids. V was trimmed by 3 bases and J by 5 bases, leaving 14 bases between them. The CDR3 here is CASSDMGPPDEQYF. The CDR3 DNA reads TGTGCCAGCAGTGATATGGGGCCACCCGACGAGCAGTACTTC. Filled out from reference TRBV2 and TRBJ2-7, the complete variable domain reads EPEVTQTPSHQVTQMGQEVILRCVPISNHLYFYWYRQILGQKVEFLVSFYNNEISEKSEIFDDQFSVERPDGSNFTLKIRSTKLEDSAMYFCASSDMGPPDEQYFGPGTRLTVT.

DNA of the CDR3: TGCGCCAGCAGCTTTAACAGGGGTTCCTACGAGCAGTACTTC. Translation gives CASSFNRGSYEQYF. The gene calls are TRBV5-1 and TRBJ2-7; TRBD1 matches 7 bases. V lost 2 bases and J lost 1; bases outside the gene matches: 3. The CDR3 covers 14 residues. Germline CDR1 is SGHRS and CDR2 is YFSETQ.

This CDR3 is CASSTPGQKNQPQHF. CDR3 bases: TGTGCCAGCAGTACACCGGGACAGAAGAATCAGCCCCAGCATTTT. The V gene is TRBV2, the J gene TRBJ1-5, with 7 bases lining up with TRBD1. Germline values: CDR1 SNHLY, CDR2 FYNNEI. CDR3 length: 15 amino acids. The V gene end was trimmed by 5 bases and the J gene end by 4 bases; junction bases not matched to a gene: 8.